This is a list of T cell receptor beta chains from one sample in a study of blood T cell repertoires in COVID-19. TCRdb's table, derived via immunoSEQ multiplex PCR, lists solely in-frame clones and lacks some. The sample lists 100,000 or so clones, 70% to 90% occurring once. Sequencing was carried out using peripheral blood. The receptor set was obtained from a man between 45 and 60 years old with active or convalescent COVID-19. CDR3s include the opening cysteine and the closing phenylalanine or tryptophan. The D gene is left open where the match is weak. Some rows have no size entry. The others give once, few or many, or a class for an expanded clone.

v_call: TRBV14; j_call: TRBJ2-7; clone_size: -; d_call: TRBD1; cdr3_aa: CASSRPGQPGEQYF; cdr3_nt: TGTGCCAGCAGCCGCCCGGGACAGCCTGGCGAGCAGTACTTC
v_call: TRBV18; j_call: TRBJ2-2; clone_size: once; d_call: TRBD2; cdr3_aa: CASNSGNLNTGELFF; cdr3_nt: TGTGCCAGTAATAGCGGGAACCTAAACACCGGGGAGCTGTTTTTT
v_call: TRBV11-2; j_call: TRBJ2-5; clone_size: -; d_call: -; cdr3_aa: CASSLGLGYQETQYF; cdr3_nt: TGTGCCAGCAGCTTAGGACTTGGGTACCAAGAGACCCAGTACTTC
v_call: TRBV19; j_call: TRBJ2-1; clone_size: -; d_call: -; cdr3_aa: CASSIDWGDEQFF; cdr3_nt: TGTGCCAGTAGTATAGATTGGGGGGATGAGCAGTTCTTC
v_call: TRBV9; j_call: TRBJ2-2; clone_size: -; d_call: TRBD2; cdr3_aa: CASSFYGRAVGELFF; cdr3_nt: TGTGCCAGCAGCTTCTACGGGAGGGCCGTCGGGGAGCTGTTTTTT
v_call: TRBV10-3; j_call: TRBJ2-7; clone_size: -; d_call: -; cdr3_aa: CATSPGYEQYF; cdr3_nt: TGTGCCACTTCCCCAGGGTACGAGCAGTACTTC
v_call: TRBV28; j_call: TRBJ2-5; clone_size: -; d_call: TRBD1; cdr3_aa: CASNAPGQLSETQYF; cdr3_nt: TGTGCCAGCAACGCTCCGGGACAGCTTTCCGAGACCCAGTACTTC
v_call: TRBV9; j_call: TRBJ2-1; clone_size: -; d_call: -; cdr3_aa: CASSVRGQSSYNEQFF; cdr3_nt: TGTGCCAGCAGCGTACGAGGACAAAGCTCCTACAATGAGCAGTTCTTC
v_call: TRBV7-9; j_call: TRBJ2-3; clone_size: -; d_call: TRBD2; cdr3_aa: CASSSGLAGGPQYF; cdr3_nt: TGTGCCAGCAGTTCCGGACTAGCGGGAGGGCCGCAGTATTTT
v_call: TRBV5-1; j_call: TRBJ2-3; clone_size: -; d_call: -; cdr3_aa: CATQQSGGADTQYF; cdr3_nt: TGCGCCACCCAACAGAGCGGTGGGGCAGATACGCAGTATTTT
v_call: TRBV19; j_call: TRBJ1-2; clone_size: -; d_call: -; cdr3_aa: CASSIGGFYGYTF; cdr3_nt: TGTGCCAGTAGTATCGGGGGGTTCTATGGCTACACCTTC
v_call: TRBV11-2; j_call: TRBJ1-1; clone_size: -; d_call: -; cdr3_aa: CASSLGQNTEAFF; cdr3_nt: TGTGCCAGCAGCTTAGGACAAAACACTGAAGCTTTCTTT
v_call: TRBV30; j_call: TRBJ2-1; clone_size: -; d_call: -; cdr3_aa: CAWSVGAYNEQFF; cdr3_nt: TGTGCCTGGAGTGTCGGGGCCTACAATGAGCAGTTCTTC
v_call: TRBV24-1; j_call: TRBJ2-7; clone_size: -; d_call: TRBD2; cdr3_aa: CATSDSLSGGPYEQYF; cdr3_nt: TGTGCCACCAGTGATTCACTTAGCGGGGGACCATACGAGCAGTACTTC
v_call: TRBV11-3; j_call: TRBJ2-4; clone_size: -; d_call: -; cdr3_aa: CASSLDPGNIAKNIQYF; cdr3_nt: TGTGCCAGCAGCTTAGACCCCGGGAACATAGCCAAAAACATTCAGTACTTC
v_call: TRBV18; j_call: TRBJ1-1; clone_size: -; d_call: TRBD1; cdr3_aa: CASSLTGDTEAFF; cdr3_nt: TGTGCCAGCTCTCTGACAGGGGACACTGAAGCTTTCTTT
v_call: TRBV30; j_call: TRBJ1-1; clone_size: -; d_call: TRBD1; cdr3_aa: CAWSTNRGWEAFF; cdr3_nt: TGTGCCTGGAGTACCAACAGGGGATGGGAAGCTTTCTTT
v_call: TRBV19; j_call: TRBJ2-7; clone_size: -; d_call: -; cdr3_aa: CASSTTPLGEQYF; cdr3_nt: TGTGCCAGTAGTACGACTCCCCTAGGCGAGCAGTACTTC
v_call: TRBV7-8; j_call: TRBJ1-4; clone_size: -; d_call: -; cdr3_aa: CASSFGQTAEKLFF; cdr3_nt: TGTGCCAGCAGCTTCGGACAGACGGCGGAAAAACTGTTTTTT
v_call: TRBV28; j_call: TRBJ1-2; clone_size: -; d_call: TRBD1; cdr3_aa: CASSARQGHYGYTF; cdr3_nt: TGTGCCAGCAGTGCTCGACAGGGCCACTATGGCTACACCTTC
v_call: TRBV5-5; j_call: TRBJ2-2; clone_size: few; d_call: TRBD2; cdr3_aa: CASSGGLAVGELFF; cdr3_nt: TGTGCCAGCAGCGGAGGACTAGCGGTGGGGGAGCTGTTTTTT
v_call: TRBV24-1; j_call: TRBJ2-5; clone_size: once; d_call: -; cdr3_aa: CATGETFRETQYF; cdr3_nt: TGTGCCACCGGGGAGACTTTTCGAGAGACCCAGTACTTC
v_call: TRBV6-5; j_call: TRBJ2-7; clone_size: -; d_call: -; cdr3_aa: CASSNQGVAEQYF; cdr3_nt: TGTGCCAGCAGTAATCAAGGGGTCGCCGAGCAGTACTTC